The 15 T cell receptor beta chains below all came from one sample that was sequenced in a study of T cells after yellow fever vaccination. TCRdb independently ran MiXCR on the 5' RACE reads; one entry per CDR3 protein. The top ten clones hold around a quarter of a sample with hundreds of thousands of distinct CDR3 sequences, approximately 3.8% of them seen once. Material: PBMCs, obtained on the day of the yellow fever booster vaccination. Receptor source: a man between 18 and 35 years old who received the YFV17D yellow fever vaccine.

This clonotype was found many times. The chain links TRBV19 to TRBJ2-2, with 8 bases identical to TRBD2. V gave up 7 bases and J gave up 1 base; unmatched junction bases: 11. CDR3 size: 17 residues. Germline lookup yields CDR1 LNHDA and CDR2 SQIVND (reference sequence). In nucleotides, the CDR3 is TGTGCCAGTACCACTCTTCCGGGGGGGGAGAACACCGGGGAGCTGTTTTTT. Translated: CASTTLPGGENTGELFF. The full variable domain, in which reference TRBV19 and TRBJ2-2 provide the parts outside the CDR3, is DGGITQSPKYLFRKEGQNVTLSCEQNLNHDAMYWYRQDPGQGLRLIYYSQIVNDFQKGDIAEGYSVSREKKESFPLTVTSAQKNPTAFYLCASTTLPGGENTGELFFGEGSRLTVL.

At least ten counts were recorded for this clonotype. J is TRBJ1-2 and V is TRBV18; 7 bases are a match to TRBD1. With 4 bases clipped from V and 8 bases from J, the junction kept 7 bases outside the gene matches. CDR3 length: 13 amino acids. The V gene's germline CDR1 is KGHSH and CDR2 LQKENI. The CDR3 sequence: CASSLYDRDGYTF. As DNA, the CDR3 is TGTGCCAGCTCACTTTACGACAGGGACGGCTACACCTTC.

This chain connects TRBV18 to TRBJ2-3, with 12 bases matching TRBD2. Unmatched junction bases numbered 5, after V lost 6 bases and J lost 1 base. Germline values: CDR1 KGHSH, CDR2 LQKENI. CDR3 length equals 16 residues. CDR3 sequence: CASSRTSGERTDTQYF. CDR3 nucleotide sequence: TGTGCCAGCTCCCGGACTAGCGGGGAACGCACAGATACGCAGTATTTT.

This clonotype came up many times. In nucleotides, the CDR3 is TGTGCCAGCAGCTTGGACAGGGCCCTTAACTATGGCTACACCTTC. Its translation: CASSLDRALNYGYTF. The chain has TRBV7-9 and TRBJ1-2; 8 bases align to TRBD1. Germline V lookup: CDR1 SEHNR, CDR2 FQNEAQ (reference sequence). V shed 3 bases, J shed 1 base, and the junction held 4 bases outside the gene matches. This CDR3 region has 15 residues.

This clonotype was seen many times. J is TRBJ2-4 and V is TRBV7-6; no clear D gene. V was clipped by 1 base and J by 0 bases, with 4 bases between them. The CDR3 spans 14 residues. CDR1 and CDR2 from the germline V gene are SGHVS and FNYEAQ. The CDR3 DNA follows: TGTGCCAGCAGCTTAGGAGCAGCCAAAAACATTCAGTACTTC. Amino acid sequence: CASSLGAAKNIQYF.

This chain uses TRBV20-1 with TRBJ1-1; no firm D call. Between the trimmed V and J ends, which lost 0 bases and 4 bases, there was a span of 12 bases. Germline CDR1 DFQATT, CDR2 SNEGSKA (reference sequence). The CDR3 has 14 residues. The CDR3 DNA reads TGCAGTGCTAGAGATCCGGACGGATTCACTGAAGCTTTCTTT. The encoded protein is CSARDPDGFTEAFF.

This clonotype occurred a few times. The genes are TRBV6-5 and TRBJ1-2, with D hard to call. V dropped 0 bases and J dropped 6 bases, with 8 bases sitting between them. This CDR3 is built from 13 residues. Germline assignment: CDR1 MNHEY and CDR2 SVGAGI. CDR3: CASSYSVGNGYTF. DNA for the CDR3: TGTGCCAGCAGTTACTCGGTAGGGAATGGCTACACCTTC.

This clonotype showed up many times. This chain links TRBV18 with TRBJ2-7, with 10 positions matching TRBD1. The ends lost 3 bases at V and 5 bases at J; junction bases unmatched: 13. Looked up from germline, CDR1 is KGHSH and CDR2 is LQKENI. This CDR3 region has 17 residues. For the CDR3, the DNA is TGTGCCAGCTCACCCAACACCGCCCGGGACAGGGGAGACGAGCAGTACGTC. Translating gives CASSPNTARDRGDEQYV.

This clonotype occurred a few times. This chain uses TRBV28 with TRBJ2-1; 12 bases are a match to TRBD2. Germline CDR1 reads MDHEN; CDR2 reads SYDVKM. CDR3 length: 19 residues. The ends lost 3 bases at V and 1 base at J; junction bases unmatched: 10. CDR3 region: CASSFLELAGGTSYNEQFF. In nucleotides, the CDR3 is TGTGCCAGCAGTTTTTTGGAACTAGCGGGGGGAACGTCCTACAATGAGCAGTTCTTC.

This clonotype was found a few times. The chain couples TRBV12-3 or TRBV12-4 to TRBJ2-5, with D perhaps matching TRBD1 (5 bases). Trimming took off 6 bases at V and 3 bases at J, with 20 bases between the two ends. The CDR3 is 16 amino acids. CDR3 loop: CASSHPVSGWKETQYF. The CDR3 DNA sequence: TGTGCCAGCAGCCATCCAGTCTCAGGGTGGAAAGAGACCCAGTACTTC.

This clonotype was picked up a small number of times. The chain links TRBV3-1 to TRBJ2-3; tentatively, D is TRBD1 (6 bases). Trimming removed 0 bases at V and 11 bases at J, with 9 bases between. Germline V lookup: CDR1 LGHDT, CDR2 YNNKEL (reference sequence). This CDR3 has 12 residues. The CDR3 loop reads CASSQDRGVQYF. CDR3 in DNA: TGTGCCAGCAGCCAAGACAGGGGAGTGCAGTATTTT.

At least ten counts were recorded for this clonotype. The chain links TRBV20-1 to TRBJ1-2, with TRBD1 as a possible D gene (5 bases). Germline CDR1 and CDR2: DFQATT and SNEGSKA (reference sequence). The CDR3 consists of 12 residues. Trimming removed 5 bases at V and 3 bases at J, with 10 bases between. The CDR3 DNA reads as TGCAGTGCTGCCCGACAGTACTATGGCTACACCTTC. This codes for CSAARQYYGYTF.

This clonotype was seen ten or more times. The V and J genes are TRBV2 and TRBJ1-5, with TRBD1 as a possible D gene (6 bases). This CDR3 contains 14 residues. V lost 2 bases to trimming and J lost 7 bases, with 12 bases between them. The germline CDR1 and CDR2 sequences are SNHLY and FYNNEI. The CDR3 DNA reads TGTGCCAGCAGTGAACTAGAGGGGGGGCAGCCCCAGCATTTT. As protein: CASSELEGGQPQHF.

The table lists this clonotype with a few counts. The gene calls are TRBV12-3 or TRBV12-4 and TRBJ1-5; possibly TRBD1 for D (6 bases). Trimming took off 4 bases at V and 3 bases at J, with 7 bases between the two ends. CDR3 length equals 13 residues. This CDR3 is CASSWGANQPQHF. The CDR3 nucleotides read TGTGCCAGCAGTTGGGGGGCCAATCAGCCCCAGCATTTT.

The chain recombines TRBV7-2 with TRBJ2-1, with D perhaps TRBD1 or TRBD2 (6 bases each). The germline V gene has CDR1 SGHTA and CDR2 FQGNSA. Trimming stripped 7 bases from V and 3 bases from J, with 16 bases between. The CDR3 has 15 amino acids. CDR3 bases: TGTGCCAGCATCCCTGACGGGGGACACTACAATGAGCAGTTCTTC. Encoded protein: CASIPDGGHYNEQFF.